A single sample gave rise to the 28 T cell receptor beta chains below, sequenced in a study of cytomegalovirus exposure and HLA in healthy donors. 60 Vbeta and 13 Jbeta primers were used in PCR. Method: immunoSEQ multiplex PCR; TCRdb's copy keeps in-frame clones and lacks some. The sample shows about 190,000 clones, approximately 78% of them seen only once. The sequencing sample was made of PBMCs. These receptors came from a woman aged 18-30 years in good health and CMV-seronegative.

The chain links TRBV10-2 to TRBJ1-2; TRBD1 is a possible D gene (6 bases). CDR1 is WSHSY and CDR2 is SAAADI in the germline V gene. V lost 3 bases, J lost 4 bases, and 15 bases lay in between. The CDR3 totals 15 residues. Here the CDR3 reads CASSDGGATIYGYTF. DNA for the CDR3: TGCGCCAGCAGTGATGGGGGGGCGACGATCTATGGCTACACCTTC.

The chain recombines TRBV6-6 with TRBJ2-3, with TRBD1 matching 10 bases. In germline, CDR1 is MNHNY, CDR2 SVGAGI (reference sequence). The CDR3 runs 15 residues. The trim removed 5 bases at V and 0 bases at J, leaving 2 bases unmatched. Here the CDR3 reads CASSRQGASTDTQYF. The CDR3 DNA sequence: TGTGCCAGCAGTCGACAGGGGGCGAGCACAGATACGCAGTATTTT.

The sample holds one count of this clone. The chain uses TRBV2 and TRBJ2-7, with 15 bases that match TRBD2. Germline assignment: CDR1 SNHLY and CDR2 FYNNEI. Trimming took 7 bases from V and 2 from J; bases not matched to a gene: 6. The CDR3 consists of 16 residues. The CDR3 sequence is CASTGLAGGPTYEQYF. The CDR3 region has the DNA TGTGCCAGCACGGGACTAGCGGGAGGACCAACCTACGAGCAGTACTTC.

DNA of the CDR3: TGTGCCAGCAGCCAAGGACAGGGTCCGGGCGAGCAGTACTTC. This sequence encodes CASSQGQGPGEQYF. V is TRBV7-9 and J is TRBJ2-7; 8 bases fit TRBD1. CDR3 length equals 14 residues. The V gene's germline CDR1 is SEHNR and CDR2 FQNEAQ (reference sequence). The ends lost 5 bases at V and 6 bases at J; junction bases unmatched: 9.

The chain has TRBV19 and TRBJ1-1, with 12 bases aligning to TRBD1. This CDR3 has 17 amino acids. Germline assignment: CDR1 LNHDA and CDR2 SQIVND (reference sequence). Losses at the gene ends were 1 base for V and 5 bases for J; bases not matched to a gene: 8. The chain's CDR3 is CASSIVSGQGARTEAFF. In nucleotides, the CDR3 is TGTGCCAGTAGTATAGTGTCGGGACAGGGGGCGCGGACTGAAGCTTTCTTT.

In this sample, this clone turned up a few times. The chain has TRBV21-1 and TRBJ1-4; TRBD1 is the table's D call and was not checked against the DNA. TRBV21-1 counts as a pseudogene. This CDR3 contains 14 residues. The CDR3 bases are TGTGCCAGCACCCCGACAGGTCATAATGAAAAACTGTTTTTT. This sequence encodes CASTPTGHNEKLFF.

CDR3 in amino acids: CASTRKTGMDYEQYF. The CDR3 bases are TGTGCCAGCACCCGAAAGACAGGGATGGACTACGAGCAGTACTTC. The chain carries TRBV28 and TRBJ2-7; 7 bases match TRBD1. The CDR3 totals 15 residues. Germline CDR1 MDHEN, CDR2 SYDVKM. The J segment lost 3 bases and the V segment lost 7 bases, leaving 12 bases of the junction unmatched.

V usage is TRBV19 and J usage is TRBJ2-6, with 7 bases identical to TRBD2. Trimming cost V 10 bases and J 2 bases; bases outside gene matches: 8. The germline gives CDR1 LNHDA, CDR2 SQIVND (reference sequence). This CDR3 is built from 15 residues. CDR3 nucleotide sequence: TGTGCCACGCAGCGGGAAGCAGCTGGGGCCAACGTCCTGACTTTC. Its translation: CATQREAAGANVLTF.

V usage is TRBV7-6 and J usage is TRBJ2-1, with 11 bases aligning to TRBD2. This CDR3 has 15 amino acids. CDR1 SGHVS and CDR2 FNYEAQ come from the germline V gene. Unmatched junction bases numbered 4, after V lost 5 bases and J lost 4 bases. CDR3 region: CASSQGLAVYNEQFF. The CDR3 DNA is TGTGCCAGCAGCCAGGGACTAGCGGTATACAATGAGCAGTTCTTC.

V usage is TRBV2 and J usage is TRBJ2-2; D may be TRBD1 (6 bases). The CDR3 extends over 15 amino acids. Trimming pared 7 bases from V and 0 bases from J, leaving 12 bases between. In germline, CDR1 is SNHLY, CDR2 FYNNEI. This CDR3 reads CASNYRVPNTGELFF. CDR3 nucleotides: TGTGCCAGCAACTACAGGGTCCCGAACACCGGGGAGCTGTTTTTT.

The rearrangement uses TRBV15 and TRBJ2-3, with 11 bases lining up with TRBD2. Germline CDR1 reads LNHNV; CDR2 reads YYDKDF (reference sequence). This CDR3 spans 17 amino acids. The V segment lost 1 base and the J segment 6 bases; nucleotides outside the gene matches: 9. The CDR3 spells CATSRGKTSGGLDTQYF. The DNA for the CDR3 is TGTGCCACCAGCAGAGGCAAAACTAGCGGGGGCCTCGATACGCAGTATTTT.

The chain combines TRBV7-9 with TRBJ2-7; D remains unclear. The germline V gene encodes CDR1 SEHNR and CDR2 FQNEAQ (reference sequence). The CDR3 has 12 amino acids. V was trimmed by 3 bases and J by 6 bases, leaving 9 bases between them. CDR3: CASSFGAAEQYF. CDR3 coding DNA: TGTGCCAGCAGCTTCGGAGCTGCCGAGCAGTACTTC.

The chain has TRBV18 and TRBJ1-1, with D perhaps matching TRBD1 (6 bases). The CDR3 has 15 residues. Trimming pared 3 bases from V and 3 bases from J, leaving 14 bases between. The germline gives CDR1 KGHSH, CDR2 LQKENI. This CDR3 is CASSPPNEGDTEAFF. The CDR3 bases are TGTGCCAGCTCACCGCCCAACGAGGGGGACACTGAAGCTTTCTTT.

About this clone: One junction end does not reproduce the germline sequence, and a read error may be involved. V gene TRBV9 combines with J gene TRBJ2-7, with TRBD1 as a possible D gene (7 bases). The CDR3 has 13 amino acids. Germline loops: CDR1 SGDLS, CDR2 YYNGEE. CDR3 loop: CASSIDSGQALFF. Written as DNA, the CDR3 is TGTGCCAGCAGCATAGATAGCGGACAGGCTCTTTTCTTC. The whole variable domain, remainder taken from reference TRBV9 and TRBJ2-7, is DSGVTQTPKHLITATGQRVTLRCSPRSGDLSVYWYQQSLDQGLQFLIQYYNGEERAKGNILERFSAQQFPDLHSELNLSSLELGDSALYFCASSIDSGQALFFGPGTRLTVT.

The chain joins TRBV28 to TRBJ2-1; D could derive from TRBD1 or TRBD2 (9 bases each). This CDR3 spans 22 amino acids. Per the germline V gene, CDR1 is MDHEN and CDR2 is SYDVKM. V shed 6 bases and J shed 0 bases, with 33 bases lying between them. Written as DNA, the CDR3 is TGTGCCAGCAGGTACACAGGGGGCCGGGCTAGCGGGGTTCGTTTCTCCTACAATGAGCAGTTCTTC. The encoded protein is CASRYTGGRASGVRFSYNEQFF.

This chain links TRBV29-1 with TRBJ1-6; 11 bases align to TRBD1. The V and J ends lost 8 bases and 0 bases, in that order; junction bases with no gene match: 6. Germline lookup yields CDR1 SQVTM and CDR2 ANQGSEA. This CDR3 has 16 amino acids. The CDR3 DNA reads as TGCAGCCCCCGGGACAGGGGGAGCTCCTATAATTCACCCCTCCACTTT. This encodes CSPRDRGSSYNSPLHF.

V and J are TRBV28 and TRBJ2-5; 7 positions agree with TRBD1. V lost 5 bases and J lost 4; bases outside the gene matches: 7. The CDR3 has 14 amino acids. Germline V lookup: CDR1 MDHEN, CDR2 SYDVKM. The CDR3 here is CASSPRQGGETQYF. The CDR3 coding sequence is TGTGCCAGCAGTCCCAGACAGGGCGGAGAGACCCAGTACTTC.

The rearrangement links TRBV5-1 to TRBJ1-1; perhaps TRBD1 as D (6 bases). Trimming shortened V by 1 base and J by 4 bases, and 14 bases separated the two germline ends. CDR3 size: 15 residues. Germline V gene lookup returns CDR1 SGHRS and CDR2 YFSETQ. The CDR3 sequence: CASSLPPNRATEAFF. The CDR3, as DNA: TGCGCCAGCAGCTTGCCCCCCAACAGGGCCACTGAAGCTTTCTTT. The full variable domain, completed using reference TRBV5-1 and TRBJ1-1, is KAGVTQTPRYLIKTRGQQVTLSCSPISGHRSVSWYQQTPGQGLQFLFEYFSETQRNKGNFPGRFSGRQFSNSRSEMNVSTLELGDSALYLCASSLPPNRATEAFFGQGTRLTVV.

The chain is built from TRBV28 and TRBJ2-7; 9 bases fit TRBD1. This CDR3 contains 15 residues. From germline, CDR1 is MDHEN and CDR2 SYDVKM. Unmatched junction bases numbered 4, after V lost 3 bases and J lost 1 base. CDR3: CASSFFGTGSYEQYF. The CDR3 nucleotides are TGTGCCAGCAGTTTTTTCGGGACAGGGTCCTACGAGCAGTACTTC.

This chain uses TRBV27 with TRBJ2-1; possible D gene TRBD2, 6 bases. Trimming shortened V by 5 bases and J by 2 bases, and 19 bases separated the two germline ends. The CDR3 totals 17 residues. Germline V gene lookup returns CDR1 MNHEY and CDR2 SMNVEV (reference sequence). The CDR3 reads CASSPPIAESAYNEQFF. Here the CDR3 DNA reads TGTGCCAGCAGTCCCCCAATAGCGGAGAGCGCCTACAATGAGCAGTTCTTC.

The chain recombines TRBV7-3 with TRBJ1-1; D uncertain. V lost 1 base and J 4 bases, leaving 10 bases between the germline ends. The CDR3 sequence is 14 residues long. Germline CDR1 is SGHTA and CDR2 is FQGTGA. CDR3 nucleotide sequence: TGTGCCAGCAGCTTAAACGGGAGGAGCACTGAAGCTTTCTTT. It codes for CASSLNGRSTEAFF.

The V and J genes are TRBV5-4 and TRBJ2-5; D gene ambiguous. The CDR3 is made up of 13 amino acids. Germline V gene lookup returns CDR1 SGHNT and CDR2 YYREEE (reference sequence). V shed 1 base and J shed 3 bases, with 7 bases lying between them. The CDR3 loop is CASSLFTEETQYF. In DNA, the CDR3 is TGTGCCAGCAGCTTGTTTACAGAAGAGACCCAGTACTTC.

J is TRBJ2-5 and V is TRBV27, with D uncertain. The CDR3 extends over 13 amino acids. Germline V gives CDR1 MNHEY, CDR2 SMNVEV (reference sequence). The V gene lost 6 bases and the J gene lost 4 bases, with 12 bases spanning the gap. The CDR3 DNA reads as TGTGCCAGCAGCACTTGGTCGGGAGAGACCCAGTACTTC. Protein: CASSTWSGETQYF.

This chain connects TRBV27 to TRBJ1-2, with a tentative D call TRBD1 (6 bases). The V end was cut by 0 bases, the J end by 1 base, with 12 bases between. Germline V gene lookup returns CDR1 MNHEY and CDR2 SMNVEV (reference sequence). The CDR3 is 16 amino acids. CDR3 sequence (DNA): TGTGCCAGCAGTTTATCTGAGACAGGAGTTAACTATGGCTACACCTTC. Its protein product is CASSLSETGVNYGYTF.

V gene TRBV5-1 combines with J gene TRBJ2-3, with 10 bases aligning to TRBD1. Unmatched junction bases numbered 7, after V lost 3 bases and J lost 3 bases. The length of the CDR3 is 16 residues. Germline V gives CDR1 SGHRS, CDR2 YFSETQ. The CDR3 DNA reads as TGCGCCAGCAGCTCAACCGGGACAGGGGAAACAGATACGCAGTATTTT. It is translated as CASSSTGTGETDTQYF.

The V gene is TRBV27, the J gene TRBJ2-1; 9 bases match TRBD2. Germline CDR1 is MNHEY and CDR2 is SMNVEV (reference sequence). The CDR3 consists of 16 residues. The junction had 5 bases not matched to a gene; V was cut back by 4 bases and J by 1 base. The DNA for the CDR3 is TGTGCCAGCAGTTCCGGGACTAGCACGTCCTACAATGAGCAGTTCTTC. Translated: CASSSGTSTSYNEQFF.

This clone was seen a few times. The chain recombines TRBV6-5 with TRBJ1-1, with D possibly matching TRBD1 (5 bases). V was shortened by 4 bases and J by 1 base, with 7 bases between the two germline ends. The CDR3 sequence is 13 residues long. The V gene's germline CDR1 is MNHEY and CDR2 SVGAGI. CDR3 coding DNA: TGTGCCAGCAGTTTAACAGGGAACACTGAAGCTTTCTTT. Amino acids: CASSLTGNTEAFF.

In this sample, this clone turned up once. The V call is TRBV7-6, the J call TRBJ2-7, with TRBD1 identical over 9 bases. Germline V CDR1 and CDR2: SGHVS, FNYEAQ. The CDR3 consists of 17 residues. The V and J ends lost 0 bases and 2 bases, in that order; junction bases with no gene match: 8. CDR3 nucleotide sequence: TGTGCCAGCAGCTTAGCCAGCCGGGACAGGGCTACCTACGAGCAGTACTTC. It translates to CASSLASRDRATYEQYF.